Below, 23 T cell receptor beta chains from the same sample are listed, as sequenced in a study of T cell clonality in common variable immunodeficiency. TCRdb's table, derived via immunoSEQ multiplex PCR, lists solely in-frame clones and lacks some. The sample contains tens of thousands of clones, none of them singletons. What was sequenced was peripheral blood mononuclear cells. Source of these receptors: a person between 18 and 69 years old in good health.

In its sample, this clone was seen many times. Sequencing ends 3 residues short of the CDR3 end; the germline J gene provides the rest. V is TRBV5-1 and J is TRBJ1-4, with 9 bases identical to TRBD1. CDR1 is SGHRS and CDR2 is YFSETQ in the germline V gene. The CDR3 is made up of 15 amino acids. V was clipped by 6 bases and J by 6 bases; unmatched bases: 9. CDR3 sequence reads: CASKTGQGTYEKLFF. The CDR3 bases that were read are TGCGCCAGCAAGACGGGACAGGGAACGTATGAAAAA. Using reference TRBV5-1 and TRBJ1-4 for the parts outside the CDR3, the full variable domain is KAGVTQTPRYLIKTRGQQVTLSCSPISGHRSVSWYQQTPGQGLQFLFEYFSETQRNKGNFPGRFSGRQFSNSRSEMNVSTLELGDSALYLCASKTGQGTYEKLFFGSGTQLSVL.

Details on this clone: The read ends 3 residues before the CDR3 terminus; that terminus is restored from the germline J gene. The chain uses TRBV30 and TRBJ2-2; 9 positions agree with TRBD1. The CDR3 covers 13 residues. Germline-derived CDR1 and CDR2 are GTSNPN and SVGIG (reference sequence). The CDR3 sequence: CAWTRQGDSPLFF. Incomplete CDR3 DNA: TGTGCCTGGACTCGACAGGGGGATTCACCG.

CDR3 protein: CASRHDRVNTEAFF. The part of the CDR3 DNA that was read is TGTGCCAGTAGACACGACAGGGTGAACACTGAA. The chain is built from TRBV19 and TRBJ1-1; TRBD1 agrees at 7 bases. The CDR3 end falls 3 residues outside the read, so it is completed with the germline J gene. V dropped 6 bases and J dropped 0; count of bases not matched to a gene: 4. CDR1 is LNHDA, CDR2 SQIVND, per germline (reference sequence). The CDR3 covers 14 residues. Full variable domain (outside the CDR3, taken from reference TRBV19 and TRBJ1-1): DGGITQSPKYLFRKEGQNVTLSCEQNLNHDAMYWYRQDPGQGLRLIYYSQIVNDFQKGDIAEGYSVSREKKESFPLTVTSAQKNPTAFYLCASRHDRVNTEAFFGQGTRLTVV.

There are many counts of this clone. The read finishes 3 residues shy of the CDR3 end, and the germline J gene is used to complete it. The chain uses TRBV11-2 and TRBJ2-3; maybe TRBD2 (6 bases). The germline gives CDR1 SGHAT, CDR2 FQNNGV. CDR3 length: 15 amino acids. The V end was cut by 6 bases, the J end by 2 bases, with 15 bases between. CDR3 protein: CASSSAGSPTDTQYF. The sequenced CDR3 bases are TGTGCCAGCAGTTCGGCGGGGAGTCCCACAGATACG.

This clone was observed at least ten times. The DNA ends 3 residues before the CDR3 does, and the rest of the CDR3 is filled in from the germline J gene. The rearrangement links TRBV5-1 to TRBJ1-1, with a tentative D call TRBD1 (5 bases). The CDR3 length is 15 residues. Looked up from germline, CDR1 is SGHRS and CDR2 is YFSETQ. Deletions cut 0 bases from V and 3 bases from J, with 12 bases between. The CDR3 sequence: CASSLEGRAYTEAFF. CDR3 DNA (partial): TGCGCCAGCAGCTTGGAGGGCAGGGCCTACACTGAA.

This clone was counted at least ten times. The sequenced part of the CDR3 DNA is TGCGCCAGCAACTCGGGCGGGGGGTTAAACTATGGC. It is translated as CASNSGGGLNYG. The full CDR3 protein reads CASNSGGGLNYGYTF. The gene calls are TRBV5-1 and TRBJ1-2; D is perhaps TRBD1 (5 bases). The CDR3 end falls 3 residues outside the read, so it is completed with the germline J gene. Between the trimmed V and J ends, which lost 6 bases and 2 bases, there was a span of 17 bases. From germline, CDR1 is SGHRS and CDR2 YFSETQ. The CDR3 has 15 amino acids.

This clone has at least ten counts. One end of the junction does not line up with germline, which may come from a read error. The CDR3 end is not reached by the read, which stops 3 residues before it; the germline J gene fills it in. This chain uses TRBV30 with TRBJ1-6; D gene unclear. This CDR3 has 15 amino acids. CDR1 is GTSNPN and CDR2 is SVGIG in the germline V gene (reference sequence). The sequenced CDR3 bases are TGTGCCTGGAGCCGCGTGGGCTCCAATAATTCACCC. This gives the protein CAWSRVGSNNSP. The whole CDR3 protein reads CAWSRVGSNNSPLHF.

This clone was detected many times. The CDR3 extends 3 residues past the end of the read, so its final part is completed from the germline J gene. V is TRBV5-1 and J is TRBJ2-5, with TRBD2 matching 7 bases. The CDR3 is 13 amino acids. Germline V gene data show CDR1 as SGHRS and CDR2 as YFSETQ. With V trimmed by 4 bases and J by 5 bases, 5 bases remained unmatched. CDR3 DNA (partial): TGCGCCAGCAGCACGGGGGGAGGGGAGACC. The encoded protein is CASSTGGGET. The entire CDR3 protein reads CASSTGGGETQYF.

This clone was recorded at least ten times. The read ends 3 residues before the CDR3 terminus; that terminus is restored from the germline J gene. This chain joins TRBV19 and TRBJ1-4, with D possibly TRBD1 on 6 matching bases. Per germline, CDR1 LNHDA and CDR2 SQIVND (reference sequence). The CDR3 has 14 amino acids. Deletions cut 5 bases from V and 8 bases from J, with 15 bases between. CDR3 DNA, as far as it was read: TGTGCCAGTAGTTCATCAGGGGCTGGGGAAAAA. The encoded protein is CASSSSGAGEK. The entire CDR3 reads CASSSSGAGEKLFF.

This clone was found many times. The read finishes 3 residues shy of the CDR3 end, and the germline J gene is used to complete it. The genes are TRBV7-2 and TRBJ2-3, with TRBD2 matching 10 bases. Germline lookup yields CDR1 SGHTA and CDR2 FQGNSA. V shed 5 bases, J shed 5 bases, and the junction held 4 bases outside the gene matches. The CDR3 is 14 residues long. The CDR3 sequence: CASSASSGGDTQYF. Incomplete CDR3 DNA: TGTGCCAGCAGCGCCTCTAGCGGGGGAGATACG.

This clone was counted many times. The CDR3 DNA, read in part, is TGTGCCAGTAGGGCGGTAGGGGGCGGGGAGACC. Protein: CASRAVGGGET. The whole CDR3 region reads CASRAVGGGETQYF. The chain employs TRBV19 and TRBJ2-5; TRBD1 aligns across 7 bases. The DNA ends 3 residues before the CDR3 does, and the rest of the CDR3 is filled in from the germline J gene. Germline CDR1 LNHDA, CDR2 SQIVND (reference sequence). Trimming at V came to 6 bases and at J to 5 bases, leaving 9 bases not matched to a gene. The CDR3 runs to 14 residues.

This clone has just a few counts. The covered CDR3 bases are TGCGCCAGCAGCCGAGAGGGGGGGAGATTCACAGATACG. It is translated as CASSREGGRFTDT. The whole CDR3 protein is CASSREGGRFTDTQYF. This sequence joins TRBV10-2 and TRBJ2-3; perhaps TRBD2 as D (7 bases). The CDR3 goes on 3 residues after the read ends, and that part is filled in from the germline J gene. V was trimmed by 6 bases and J by 2 bases, leaving 18 bases between them. This CDR3 spans 16 amino acids. The V gene's germline CDR1 is WSHSY and CDR2 SAAADI.

The table lists this clone with many counts. The CDR3 is cut off 3 residues early in the read; its end comes from the germline J gene. This chain joins TRBV7-8 and TRBJ2-5; D may be TRBD2 (5 bases). Germline values: CDR1 SGHVS, CDR2 FQNEAQ. V was shortened by 3 bases and J by 5 bases, with 7 bases between the two germline ends. CDR3 length: 12 amino acids. The CDR3 loop reads CASSFGEETQYF. CDR3 DNA (partial): TGTGCCAGCAGCTTCGGGGAGGAGACC.

Many counts were recorded for this clone. Sequencing ends 3 residues short of the CDR3 end; the germline J gene provides the rest. The chain links TRBV12-3 or TRBV12-4 to TRBJ1-6; weak D call: TRBD1 (6 bases). CDR3 length: 14 residues. V dropped 4 bases and J dropped 4 bases, with 8 bases sitting between them. The chain's CDR3 is CASSSGQYNSPLHF. The part of the CDR3 DNA that was read is TGTGCCAGCAGTTCGGGACAATATAATTCACCC.

This clone came up a few times. Coverage ceases 3 residues before the CDR3 finishes, and the germline J gene fills in the end. The chain carries TRBV6-1 and TRBJ1-2; TRBD1 matches at 7 bases. The CDR3 covers 15 residues. Germline loops: CDR1 MNHNS, CDR2 SASEGT. Partial CDR3 DNA: TGTGCCAGCAGTGGGGGGACAGTAGTTTCCTACGAC. Its protein product is CASSGGTVVSYD. In full, the CDR3 reads CASSGGTVVSYDYTF.

In its sample, this clone was seen many times. The sequenced fragment ends 3 residues before the CDR3 boundary, so the rest is inferred from the germline J gene. The rearrangement links TRBV20-1 to TRBJ2-5, with D possibly being TRBD2 (7 bases). Trimming left V 3 bases short and J 4 bases short, with 15 bases between. The CDR3 consists of 14 residues. Per the germline V gene, CDR1 is DFQATT and CDR2 is SNEGSKA (reference sequence). CDR3 residues: CSASRGGVVETQYF. Partial CDR3 DNA: TGCAGTGCTAGCCGAGGGGGGGTTGTAGAGACC.

In this sample, this clone turned up many times. The covered CDR3 bases are TGTGCCAGCAGCCAACCCTACCGGGACACCCCATCCTACGAG. Translation gives CASSQPYRDTPSYE. The full CDR3 protein reads CASSQPYRDTPSYEQYF. V gene TRBV14 combines with J gene TRBJ2-7; D may be TRBD1 (6 bases). The CDR3 end falls 3 residues outside the read, so it is completed with the germline J gene. The V end was cut by 2 bases, the J end by 1 base, with 18 bases between. The CDR3 spans 17 residues. Germline loops: CDR1 SGHDN, CDR2 FVKESK.

At least ten counts were recorded for this clone. The read stops 3 residues short of the end of the CDR3; the missing end is completed from the germline J gene. This sequence joins TRBV7-8 and TRBJ2-7, with unresolved D. The germline gives CDR1 SGHVS, CDR2 FQNEAQ. CDR3 length: 12 residues. Trimming took 2 bases from V and 5 from J, leaving 7 bases between them. CDR3 DNA (partial): TGTGCCAGCAGCTTAAAAAGCCACGAG. This encodes CASSLKSHE. The entire CDR3 reads CASSLKSHEQYF.

This clone occurred many times. Here the CDR3 reads CASSIGGHQTRNSPLHF. The DNA read from the CDR3 is TGTGCCAGTAGTATAGGGGGACACCAAACTAGGAATTCACCC. The J gene is TRBJ1-6, the V gene TRBV19; TRBD1 is a possible D gene (6 bases). The read terminates 3 residues ahead of where the CDR3 ends, so the germline J gene completes it. Germline-derived CDR1 and CDR2 are LNHDA and SQIVND (reference sequence). CDR3 length: 17 residues. V was clipped by 1 base and J by 7 bases, with 17 bases between them.

This clone was found many times. From the germline J gene comes the end of the CDR3, since the read stops 3 residues before it. V usage is TRBV6-8 and J usage is TRBJ1-2; 9 positions agree with TRBD1. CDR1 MNHGY and CDR2 SAAAGT come from the germline V gene. The CDR3 loop spans 18 amino acids. With V trimmed by 3 bases and J by 2 bases, 13 bases remained unmatched. The CDR3 DNA, read in part, is TGTGCCAGCAGTTATGTGTCCGGACAGGGGCCCATAAACTATGGC. The encoded protein is CASSYVSGQGPINYG. From start to end, the CDR3 is CASSYVSGQGPINYGYTF.

On this clone itself: A single base separates this from a much larger clone, so it may be a read error. Sequencing ends 3 residues short of the CDR3 end; the germline J gene provides the rest. The chain joins TRBV7-9 to TRBJ2-2; D is undetermined. Germline CDR1 reads SEHNR; CDR2 reads FQNEAQ (reference sequence). The CDR3 is 13 residues long. Incomplete CDR3 DNA: TGTGCCAGCAGAAACGATCAGAGTTCACCG. This codes for CASRNDQSSP. The full CDR3 protein is CASRNDQSSPLFF.

This clone appeared many times. The DNA ends 3 residues before the CDR3 does, and the rest of the CDR3 is filled in from the germline J gene. The chain joins TRBV5-1 to TRBJ2-1, with TRBD2 matching 7 bases. J was trimmed by 9 bases and V by 0 bases; bases with no gene match: 9. Germline V gene data show CDR1 as SGHRS and CDR2 as YFSETQ. This CDR3 is 15 amino acids long. The sequenced part of the CDR3 DNA is TGCGCCAGCAGCTTGGCGACGGGACTATCGGGTGAG. Amino acid sequence: CASSLATGLSGE. The full CDR3 protein reads CASSLATGLSGEQFF.

This clone appeared many times. The CDR3 end falls 3 residues outside the read, so it is completed with the germline J gene. This CDR3 is also generated by other DNA sequences in the sample. The chain combines TRBV7-2 with TRBJ2-5, with D possibly matching TRBD1 (6 bases). In germline, CDR1 is SGHTA, CDR2 FQGNSA. The length of the CDR3 is 13 residues. The ends were cut back, 4 bases at V and 1 base at J, with 7 bases in the middle. The sequenced CDR3 bases are TGTGCCAGCAGCTACAGGGTCCAAGAGACC. This sequence encodes CASSYRVQET. The entire CDR3 is CASSYRVQETQYF.